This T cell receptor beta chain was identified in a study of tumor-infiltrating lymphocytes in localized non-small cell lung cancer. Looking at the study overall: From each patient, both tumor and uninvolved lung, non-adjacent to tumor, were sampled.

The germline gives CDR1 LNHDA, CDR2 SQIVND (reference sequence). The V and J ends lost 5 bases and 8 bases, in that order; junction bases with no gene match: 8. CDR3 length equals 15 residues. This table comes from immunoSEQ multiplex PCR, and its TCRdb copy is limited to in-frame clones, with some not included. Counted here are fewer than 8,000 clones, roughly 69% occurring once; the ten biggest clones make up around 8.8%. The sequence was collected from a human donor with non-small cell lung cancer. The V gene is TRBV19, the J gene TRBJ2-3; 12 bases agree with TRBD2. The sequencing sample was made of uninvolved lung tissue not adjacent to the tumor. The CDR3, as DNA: TGTGCCAGTAGTTCAAGGACTAGCGGGAAGGTTACGCAGTATTTT. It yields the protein CASSSRTSGKVTQYF.